Each of the 18 T cell receptor beta chains below was sequenced from the same sample in a study of cytomegalovirus exposure and HLA in healthy donors (dated by TCRdb to 2015 to 2018). Library preparation used the immunoSEQ multiplex PCR assay. For the multiplex PCR, a mixture combining 60 forward primers for TCR Vbeta segments and 13 reverse primers for TCR Jbeta segments was used. Entries here come from immuneACCESS through TCRdb and include only in-frame sequences with V and J called. Some clones fail to appear in such tables; in the studies checked, an unresolved V gene covers under half of the shortfall, and the cause of the remainder is unknown. The sample table shows under 200,000 clones, and approximately 77% are seen once. Roughly 3.7% of the sample is held by the ten biggest clonotypes. The sequenced material came from PBMCs. These receptor sequences come from a man aged 30 to 45 in good health and CMV-seropositive.

This rearrangement joins TRBV11-2 to TRBJ1-2; TRBD1 might be the D (5 bases). With 3 bases removed from V and 6 bases from J, the gap between germline ends came to 14 bases. Germline CDR1 SGHAT, CDR2 FQNNGV. This CDR3 has 14 amino acids. The CDR3 reads CASSLTATSDGYTF. The DNA for the CDR3 is TGTGCCAGCAGCTTGACAGCCACGTCGGATGGCTACACCTTC.

This clone was found once. The V and J genes are TRBV5-1 and TRBJ2-7; TRBD1 might be the D (6 bases). The CDR3 is made up of 15 amino acids. Germline V gives CDR1 SGHRS, CDR2 YFSETQ. V shed 3 bases and J shed 6 bases, with 19 bases lying between them. The CDR3 loop reads CASSWGHRMIIEQYF. CDR3 DNA: TGCGCCAGCAGCTGGGGACACCGGATGATCATCGAGCAGTACTTC.

The genes are TRBV4-1 and TRBJ1-4; D is uncertain. The CDR3 sequence is 16 residues long. Trimming left V 3 bases short and J 10 bases short, with 21 bases between. The germline V gene has CDR1 MGHRA and CDR2 YSYEKL. The CDR3 bases are TGCGCCAGCAGCCATTTATGGACCGGGGATGATGGAAAACTGTTTTTT. It translates to CASSHLWTGDDGKLFF.

This clone was counted only a few times. The chain's CDR3 is CASSERGTGATGNSPLHF. The CDR3 coding sequence is TGTGCCAGCAGCGAGCGGGGGACAGGGGCCACGGGTAATTCACCCCTCCACTTT. This chain connects TRBV7-9 to TRBJ1-6, with 10 bases aligning to TRBD1. Per the germline V gene, CDR1 is SEHNR and CDR2 is FQNEAQ (reference sequence). This CDR3 has 18 residues. The V segment lost 5 bases and the J segment 6 bases; nucleotides outside the gene matches: 13. The entire variable domain, with the rest obtained from reference TRBV7-9 and TRBJ1-6, is as follows: DTGVSQNPRHKITKRGQNVTFRCDPISEHNRLYWYRQTLGQGPEFLTYFQNEAQLEKSRLLSDRFSAERPKGSFSTLEIQRTEQGDSAMYLCASSERGTGATGNSPLHFGNGTRLTVT.

The chain has TRBV9 and TRBJ1-6, with 8 nucleotides matching TRBD1. CDR1 SGDLS and CDR2 YYNGEE come from the germline V gene. Trimming removed 5 bases from V and 7 bases from J; junction bases left unmatched: 8. CDR3 length equals 15 residues. CDR3 DNA: TGTGCCAGCAGATATGGGACAGGACACAATTCACCCCTCCACTTT. Its translation: CASRYGTGHNSPLHF.

Concerning this clone itself: At one boundary the junction diverges from the germline segment, which might be a read error. Other nucleotide sequences from this sample produce the same CDR3. The chain uses TRBV7-9 and TRBJ1-5, with TRBD1 identical over 7 bases. CDR1 and CDR2 (germline): SEHNR, FQNEAQ (reference sequence). The CDR3 loop spans 14 amino acids. The CDR3 loop reads CASSSTGVNQPQHF. In DNA form, the CDR3 reads TGCGCCAGCAGCTCCACAGGGGTCAATCAGCCCCAGCATTTT.

The V and J genes are TRBV9 and TRBJ2-7, with 10 bases fitting TRBD2. The V gene's germline CDR1 is SGDLS and CDR2 YYNGEE. V lost 0 bases to trimming and J lost 4 bases; unmatched junction nucleotides: 4. The CDR3 contains 15 residues. CDR3 residues: CASSVGPSGGYEQYF. CDR3 nucleotides: TGTGCCAGCAGCGTAGGGCCTAGCGGGGGATACGAGCAGTACTTC.

The CDR3 spells CASSFGTVYQPQHF. As DNA, the CDR3 is TGTGCCAGCAGTTTCGGGACTGTTTATCAGCCCCAGCATTTT. The rearrangement links TRBV28 to TRBJ1-5; possible D gene TRBD1, 5 bases. The CDR3 loop spans 14 amino acids. With 3 bases removed from V and 5 bases from J, the gap between germline ends came to 11 bases. Germline V gene sequence: CDR1 MDHEN, CDR2 SYDVKM.

V gene TRBV25-1 combines with J gene TRBJ2-3, with a weak D call TRBD1 (6 bases). The CDR3 length is 15 residues. Deletions cut 6 bases from V and 0 bases from J, with 13 bases between. Germline CDR1 is MGHDK and CDR2 is SYGVNS. This chain's CDR3 is CASSETGWSTDTQYF. CDR3 coding DNA: TGTGCCAGCAGCGAAACAGGGTGGAGCACAGATACGCAGTATTTT.

The chain recombines TRBV14 with TRBJ1-2; 7 nucleotides align to TRBD1. From germline, CDR1 is SGHDN and CDR2 FVKESK. There are 15 residues in the CDR3. V dropped 1 base and J dropped 3; count of bases not matched to a gene: 5. The CDR3 DNA is TGTGCCAGCAGCCAAGTGGAGGGGGCGTACTATGGCTACACCTTC. It codes for CASSQVEGAYYGYTF.

The V gene is TRBV12-5, the J gene TRBJ2-5; 9 nucleotides line up with TRBD2. J gave up 1 base and V 0 bases, and 9 bases lay outside the gene matches. The CDR3 runs 18 residues. The germline CDR1 and CDR2 sequences are LGHNT and FRNRAP. As DNA, the CDR3 is TGTGCTAGTGGTTTGGTACAGGGTGGACTAGCGTTCCAAGAGACCCAGTACTTC. It encodes CASGLVQGGLAFQETQYF.

This clone occurred once. The genes are TRBV27 and TRBJ2-5; D is unclear. The germline V gene encodes CDR1 MNHEY and CDR2 SMNVEV (reference sequence). This CDR3 comprises 13 residues. With 6 bases removed from V and 0 bases from J, the gap between germline ends came to 8 bases. CDR3 DNA: TGTGCCAGCAGGAGGAACGACCAAGAGACCCAGTACTTC. This gives the protein CASRRNDQETQYF.

The CDR3 loop reads CASSSASRTSGETYEQYF. As DNA, the CDR3 is TGCGCCAGCAGCTCGGCGAGCAGGACTAGCGGGGAGACCTACGAGCAGTACTTC. The chain links TRBV5-1 to TRBJ2-7; 12 nucleotides agree with TRBD2. Germline loops: CDR1 SGHRS, CDR2 YFSETQ. This CDR3 spans 18 amino acids. V lost 3 bases, J lost 2 bases, and 12 bases stayed unmatched.

This chain links TRBV9 with TRBJ2-3; TRBD2 aligns across 8 bases. V gave up 3 bases and J gave up 4 bases; unmatched junction bases: 13. The CDR3 length is 17 residues. The germline V gene encodes CDR1 SGDLS and CDR2 YYNGEE. The CDR3 DNA reads TGTGCCAGCAGCGGAGGGAGCGGGGGCCCCAGGGCAGATACGCAGTATTTT. Translation gives CASSGGSGGPRADTQYF.

This clone was found once. The rearrangement links TRBV5-1 to TRBJ2-3, with D perhaps TRBD2 (5 bases). With 1 base removed from V and 3 bases from J, the gap between germline ends came to 15 bases. The germline V gene has CDR1 SGHRS and CDR2 YFSETQ. The CDR3 length is 16 residues. CDR3 residues: CASSLKLSGGTDTQYF. CDR3 bases: TGCGCCAGCAGCTTGAAGTTGTCCGGAGGTACAGATACGCAGTATTTT.

The CDR3 loop reads CASGAAGSNTEAFF. For the CDR3, the DNA is TGTGCCAGCGGGGCCGCGGGGTCGAACACTGAAGCTTTCTTT. The genes are TRBV9 and TRBJ1-1, with TRBD1 as a possible D gene (5 bases). Germline-derived CDR1 and CDR2 are SGDLS and YYNGEE. The V gene lost 7 bases and the J gene lost 1 base, with 14 bases spanning the gap. The CDR3 loop spans 14 amino acids.

The chain combines TRBV5-1 with TRBJ1-3; D call uncertain. The V gene lost 4 bases and the J gene lost 2 bases, with 13 bases spanning the gap. The V gene's germline CDR1 is SGHRS and CDR2 YFSETQ. The CDR3 is 15 residues long. CDR3 residues: CASSQNAVAGNTIYF. CDR3 bases: TGCGCCAGCAGCCAAAATGCGGTGGCTGGAAACACCATATATTTT.

The rearrangement uses TRBV13 and TRBJ2-7; D might be TRBD1 (5 bases). There are 14 residues in the CDR3. Germline V CDR1 and CDR2: PRHDT, FYEKMQ (reference sequence). The V and J ends lost 5 bases and 5 bases respectively, with 16 bases between them. The CDR3 is CASSPSRQGDEQYF. For the CDR3, the DNA is TGTGCCAGCAGCCCTTCCCGCCAGGGTGACGAGCAGTACTTC.